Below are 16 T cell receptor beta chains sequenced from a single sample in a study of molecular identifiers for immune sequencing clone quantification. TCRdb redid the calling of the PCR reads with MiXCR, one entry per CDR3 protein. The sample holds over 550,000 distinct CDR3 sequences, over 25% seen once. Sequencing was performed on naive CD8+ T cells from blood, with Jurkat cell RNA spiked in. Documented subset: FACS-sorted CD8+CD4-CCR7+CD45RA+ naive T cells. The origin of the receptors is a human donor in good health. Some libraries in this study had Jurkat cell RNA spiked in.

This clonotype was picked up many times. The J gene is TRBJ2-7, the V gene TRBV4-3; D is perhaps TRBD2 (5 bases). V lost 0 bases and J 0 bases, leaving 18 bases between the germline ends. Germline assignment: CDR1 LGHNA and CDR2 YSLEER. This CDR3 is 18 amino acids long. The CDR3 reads CASSQEAKEGQSSYEQYF. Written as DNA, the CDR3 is TGCGCCAGCAGCCAAGAAGCCAAAGAGGGCCAAAGCTCCTACGAGCAGTACTTC.

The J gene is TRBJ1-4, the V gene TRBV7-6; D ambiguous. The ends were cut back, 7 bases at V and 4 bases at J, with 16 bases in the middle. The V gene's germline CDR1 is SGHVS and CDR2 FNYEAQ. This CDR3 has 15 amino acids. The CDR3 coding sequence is TGTGCCAGCAACAAGAACCGGGAACTTAATGAAAAACTGTTTTTT. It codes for CASNKNRELNEKLFF.

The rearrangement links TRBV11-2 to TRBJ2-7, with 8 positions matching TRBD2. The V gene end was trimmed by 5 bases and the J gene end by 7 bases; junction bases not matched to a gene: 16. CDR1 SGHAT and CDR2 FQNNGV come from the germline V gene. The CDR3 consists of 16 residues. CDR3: CASSTVGLALRNEQYF. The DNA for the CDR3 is TGTGCCAGCAGCACAGTCGGACTAGCTCTTAGGAATGAGCAGTACTTC. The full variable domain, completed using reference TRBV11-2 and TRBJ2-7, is EAGVAQSPRYKIIEKRQSVAFWCNPISGHATLYWYQQILGQGPKLLIQFQNNGVVDDSQLPKDRFSAERLKGVDSTLKIQPAKLEDSAVYLCASSTVGLALRNEQYFGPGTRLTVT.

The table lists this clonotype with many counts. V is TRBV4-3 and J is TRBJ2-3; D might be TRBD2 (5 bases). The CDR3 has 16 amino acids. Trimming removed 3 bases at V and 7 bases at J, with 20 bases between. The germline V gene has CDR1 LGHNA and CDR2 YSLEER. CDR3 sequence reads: CASSHLALGEKNTQYF. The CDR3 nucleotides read TGCGCCAGCAGCCACTTAGCACTGGGAGAAAAGAATACGCAGTATTTT.

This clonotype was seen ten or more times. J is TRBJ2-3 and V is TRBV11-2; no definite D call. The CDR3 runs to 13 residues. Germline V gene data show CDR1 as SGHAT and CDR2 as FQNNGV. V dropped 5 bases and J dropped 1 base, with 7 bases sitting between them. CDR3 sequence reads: CASSKGRTDTQYF. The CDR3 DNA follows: TGTGCCAGCAGCAAGGGCCGCACAGATACGCAGTATTTT.

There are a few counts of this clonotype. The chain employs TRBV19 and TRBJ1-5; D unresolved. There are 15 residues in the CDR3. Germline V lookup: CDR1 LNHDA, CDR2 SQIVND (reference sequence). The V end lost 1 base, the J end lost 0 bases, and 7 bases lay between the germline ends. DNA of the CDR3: TGTGCCAGTAGTATAGGGGATTATAGCAATCAGCCCCAGCATTTT. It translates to CASSIGDYSNQPQHF. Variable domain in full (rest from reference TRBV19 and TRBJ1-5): DGGITQSPKYLFRKEGQNVTLSCEQNLNHDAMYWYRQDPGQGLRLIYYSQIVNDFQKGDIAEGYSVSREKKESFPLTVTSAQKNPTAFYLCASSIGDYSNQPQHFGDGTRLSIL.

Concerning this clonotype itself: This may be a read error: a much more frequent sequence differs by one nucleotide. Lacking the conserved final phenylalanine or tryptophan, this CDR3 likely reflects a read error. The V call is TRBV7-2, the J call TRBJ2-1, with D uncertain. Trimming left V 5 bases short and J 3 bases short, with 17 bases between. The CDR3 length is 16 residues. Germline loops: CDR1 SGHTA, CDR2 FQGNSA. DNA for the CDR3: TGTGCCAGCAGCAGCTCCGTCGCGGTACTCTACAATGAGCAGTTCCTC. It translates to CASSSSVAVLYNEQFL.

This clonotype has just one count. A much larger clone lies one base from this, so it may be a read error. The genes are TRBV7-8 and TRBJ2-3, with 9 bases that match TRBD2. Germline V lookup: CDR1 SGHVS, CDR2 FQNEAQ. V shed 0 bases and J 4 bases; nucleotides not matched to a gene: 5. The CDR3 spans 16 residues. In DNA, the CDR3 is TGTGCCAGCAGCTTAGCTTGCGGGGGGGCGGCAGATACGCAGTATTTT. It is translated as CASSLACGGAADTQYF.

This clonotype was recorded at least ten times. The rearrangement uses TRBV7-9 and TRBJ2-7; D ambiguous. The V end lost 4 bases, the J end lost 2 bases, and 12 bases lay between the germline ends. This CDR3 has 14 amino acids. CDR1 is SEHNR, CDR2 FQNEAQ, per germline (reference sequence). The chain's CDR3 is CASSSAPEPYEQYF. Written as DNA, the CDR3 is TGTGCCAGCAGCTCCGCCCCGGAACCCTACGAGCAGTACTTC. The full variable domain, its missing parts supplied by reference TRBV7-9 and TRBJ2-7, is DTGVSQNPRHKITKRGQNVTFRCDPISEHNRLYWYRQTLGQGPEFLTYFQNEAQLEKSRLLSDRFSAERPKGSFSTLEIQRTEQGDSAMYLCASSSAPEPYEQYFGPGTRLTVT.

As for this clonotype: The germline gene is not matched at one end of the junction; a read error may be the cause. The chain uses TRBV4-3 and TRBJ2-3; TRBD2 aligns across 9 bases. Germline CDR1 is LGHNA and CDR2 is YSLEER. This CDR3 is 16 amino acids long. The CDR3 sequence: CATSQFRGGGADTQYF. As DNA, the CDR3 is TGCGCCACCAGCCAATTCCGCGGGGGGGGGGCAGATACGCAGTATTTT.

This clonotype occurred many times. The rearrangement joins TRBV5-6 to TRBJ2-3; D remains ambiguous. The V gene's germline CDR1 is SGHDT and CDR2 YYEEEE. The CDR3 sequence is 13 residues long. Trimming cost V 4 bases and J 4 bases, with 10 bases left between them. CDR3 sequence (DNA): TGTGCCAGCAGCCTCCCCTCCTCAGATACGCAGTATTTT. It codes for CASSLPSSDTQYF.

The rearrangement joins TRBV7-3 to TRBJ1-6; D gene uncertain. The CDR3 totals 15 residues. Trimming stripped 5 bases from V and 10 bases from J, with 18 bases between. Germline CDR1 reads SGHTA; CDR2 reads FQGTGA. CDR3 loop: CASSGHGGRRSPLHF. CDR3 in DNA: TGTGCCAGCAGCGGCCACGGCGGCAGGAGGTCACCCCTCCACTTT.

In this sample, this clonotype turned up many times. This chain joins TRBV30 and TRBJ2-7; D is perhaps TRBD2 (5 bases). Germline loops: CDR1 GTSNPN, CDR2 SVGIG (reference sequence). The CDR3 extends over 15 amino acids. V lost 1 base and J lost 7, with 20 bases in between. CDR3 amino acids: CAWSAPLWSPGEQYF. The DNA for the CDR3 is TGTGCCTGGAGTGCCCCTCTGTGGAGCCCGGGGGAGCAGTACTTC.

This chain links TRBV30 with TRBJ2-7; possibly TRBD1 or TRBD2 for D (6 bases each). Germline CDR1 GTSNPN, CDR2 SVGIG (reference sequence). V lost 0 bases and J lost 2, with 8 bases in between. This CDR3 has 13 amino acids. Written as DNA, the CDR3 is TGTGCCTGGAGTGTGGGGGGCACCTACGAGCAGTACTTC. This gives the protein CAWSVGGTYEQYF.

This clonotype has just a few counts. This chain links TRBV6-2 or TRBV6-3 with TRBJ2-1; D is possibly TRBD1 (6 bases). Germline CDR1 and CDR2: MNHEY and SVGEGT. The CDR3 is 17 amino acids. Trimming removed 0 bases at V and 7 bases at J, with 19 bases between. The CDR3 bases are TGTGCCAGCAGTTACTCGTTGGGACACAGCTATGAGAATGAGCAGTTCTTC. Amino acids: CASSYSLGHSYENEQFF.

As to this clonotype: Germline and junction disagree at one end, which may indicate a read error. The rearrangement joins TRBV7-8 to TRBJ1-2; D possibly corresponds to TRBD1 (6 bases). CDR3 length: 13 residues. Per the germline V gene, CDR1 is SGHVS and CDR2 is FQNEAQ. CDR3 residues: CASTLGGSYGYTF. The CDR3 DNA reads TGTGCCAGCACCTTAGGGGGTAGCTATGGCTACACCTTC.